This section outlines one TCR beta chain sequence together with its context. Original analysis: Reference gene primer amplification gave nucleated cell count estimates. Sequenced by immunoSEQ multiplex PCR; TCRdb stores in-frame clones only, minus some. That table furnishes V, J and clone size, whereas the DNA furnished D and trimming. Here the sample spans approximately 140,000 clones, over 80% being singletons. The J segment lost 7 bases and the V segment lost 2 bases, leaving 11 bases of the junction unmatched. The CDR3 consists of 18 residues. The V gene's germline CDR1 is SGHNT and CDR2 YYREEE (reference sequence). The data derive from a study of blood T cell repertoires in COVID-19. Whole-study context: Samples came from the United States, Italy and Spain, spanning acute and convalescent COVID-19. The analysed material was cDNA or gDNA that came from T cells, B-cell-depleted T cells, or PBMCs.

Material for sequencing was peripheral blood. V is TRBV5-4 and J is TRBJ2-1; 14 bases line up with TRBD2. This TCR came from a man in his 60s with active or convalescent COVID-19. The CDR3 loop is CASSLPTGTSGSRNEQFF. The DNA of the CDR3 is TGTGCCAGCAGCTTACCGACCGGGACTAGCGGGAGCAGGAATGAGCAGTTCTTC.